The sample holds one count of the clone carrying this T cell receptor (beta chain). The CDR3 runs 15 residues. Germline assignment: CDR1 WSHSY and CDR2 SAAADI. The ends were cut back, 10 bases at V and 0 bases at J, with 15 bases in the middle. Generated by immunoSEQ multiplex PCR, the TCRdb table keeps only in-frame clones and is missing some. The data hold tens of thousands of clones, with 81% observed a single time. The sample comes from a study of OX40 agonist ivuxolimab in advanced cancers. Turning to the study itself: Enrolled patients in dose escalation had cancers that were hepatocellular carcinoma, melanoma, renal cell or head and neck cancer.

This receptor was identified in an adult with an advanced solid tumor such as melanoma, head and neck, liver or kidney cancer. This sequence joins TRBV10-2 and TRBJ2-2, with D perhaps being TRBD1 or TRBD2 (5 bases each). The sample was CD4+ or CD8+ T cells sorted from blood, taken in a trial of the OX40 agonist ivuxolimab. The CDR3 region has the DNA TGCGCCACCACGTTAGGGACCTCGAACACCGGGGAGCTGTTTTTT. This translates into CATTLGTSNTGELFF.